Listed below are T cell receptor beta chains from one sample, sequenced in a study of CD8 T cells in Susac syndrome. TCRdb re-derived calls from the immunoSEQ multiplex PCR reads in MiXCR, one entry per CDR3 protein. The sample includes approximately 120,000 distinct CDR3 sequences, around 96% of them seen just once. Sequenced sample: CD4+ T cells from PBMCs. Every receptor here comes from a human donor in good health. CDR3s include the opening cysteine and the closing phenylalanine or tryptophan. D genes are given only for firm matches. The size entry is marked missing in some rows and otherwise reads once, few, many or a size class.

j_gene: TRBJ2-7
len: 14
d_gene: .
v_gene: TRBV5-1
abundance: .
CDR3aa: CASSGGTPGVEQYF
CDR3nt: TGCGCCAGCAGCGGCGGGACTCCTGGGGTCGAGCAGTACTTC

j_gene: TRBJ2-1
len: 16
d_gene: .
v_gene: TRBV19
abundance: .
CDR3aa: CASSIARSSGGNEQFF
CDR3nt: TGTGCCAGTAGTATAGCCCGGAGTAGCGGCGGCAATGAGCAGTTCTTC

j_gene: TRBJ1-1
len: 11
d_gene: .
v_gene: TRBV19
abundance: .
CDR3aa: CASSVDRGAFF
CDR3nt: TGTGCCAGTAGTGTCGACCGAGGGGCTTTCTTT

j_gene: TRBJ2-3
len: 13
d_gene: .
v_gene: TRBV7-2
abundance: once
CDR3aa: CASSLGSSNTQYF
CDR3nt: TGTGCCAGCAGCTTAGGATCCTCCAATACGCAGTATTTT

j_gene: TRBJ2-5
len: 13
d_gene: .
v_gene: TRBV12-3/TRBV12-4
abundance: .
CDR3aa: CASSRAFQETQYF
CDR3nt: TGTGCCAGCAGTCGGGCCTTTCAAGAGACCCAGTACTTC

j_gene: TRBJ2-5
len: 14
d_gene: TRBD1
v_gene: TRBV6-2/TRBV6-3
abundance: .
CDR3aa: CASSYNRGPETQYF
CDR3nt: TGTGCCAGCAGTTACAACAGGGGACCAGAGACCCAGTACTTC

j_gene: TRBJ2-2
len: 16
d_gene: TRBD1
v_gene: TRBV7-2
abundance: .
CDR3aa: CASSLSPGGAGGELFF
CDR3nt: TGTGCCAGCAGCTTAAGTCCAGGGGGCGCAGGCGGGGAGCTGTTTTTT

j_gene: TRBJ2-2
len: 16
d_gene: .
v_gene: TRBV19
abundance: once
CDR3aa: CASSDIKRAGTGELFF
CDR3nt: TGTGCCAGTAGCGATATAAAGAGGGCAGGCACCGGGGAGCTGTTTTTT

j_gene: TRBJ2-6
len: 16
d_gene: .
v_gene: TRBV7-2
abundance: .
CDR3aa: CASSLGRVSGANVLTF
CDR3nt: TGTGCCAGCAGCTTGGGACGGGTCTCTGGGGCCAACGTCCTGACTTTC

j_gene: TRBJ2-7
len: 14
d_gene: .
v_gene: TRBV5-6
abundance: .
CDR3aa: CASTLSTGSYEQYF
CDR3nt: TGTGCCAGCACCCTTAGCACAGGGTCCTACGAGCAGTACTTC

j_gene: TRBJ1-1
len: 14
d_gene: .
v_gene: TRBV19
abundance: .
CDR3aa: CASNLGTLNTEAFF
CDR3nt: TGTGCCAGTAATCTTGGGACATTGAACACTGAAGCTTTCTTT

j_gene: TRBJ2-5
len: 15
d_gene: .
v_gene: TRBV29-1
abundance: .
CDR3aa: CSAAYFKEPKETQYF
CDR3nt: TGCAGCGCAGCCTATTTCAAGGAGCCTAAAGAGACCCAGTACTTC

j_gene: TRBJ2-1
len: 12
d_gene: .
v_gene: TRBV6-2/TRBV6-3
abundance: .
CDR3aa: CASSLPYNEQFF
CDR3nt: TGTGCCTCCTCCCTGCCTTACAATGAGCAGTTCTTC

j_gene: TRBJ2-1
len: 12
d_gene: .
v_gene: TRBV3-1
abundance: .
CDR3aa: CASSQNTAGPFF
CDR3nt: TGTGCCAGCAGCCAAAATACAGCTGGGCCGTTCTTC

j_gene: TRBJ1-4
len: 16
d_gene: .
v_gene: TRBV5-1
abundance: .
CDR3aa: CASSLNDFRVKEKLFF
CDR3nt: TGCGCCAGCAGCTTGAACGACTTTAGGGTCAAGGAAAAACTGTTTTTT

j_gene: TRBJ1-5
len: 15
d_gene: .
v_gene: TRBV4-1
abundance: .
CDR3aa: CASSRQMYSNQPQHF
CDR3nt: TGCGCCAGCAGCCGACAGATGTATAGCAATCAGCCCCAGCATTTT

j_gene: TRBJ1-2
len: 15
d_gene: .
v_gene: TRBV7-2
abundance: .
CDR3aa: CASSLAGAPNYGYTF
CDR3nt: TGTGCCAGCAGCTTAGCCGGGGCCCCGAACTATGGCTACACCTTC

j_gene: TRBJ2-3
len: 16
d_gene: TRBD2
v_gene: TRBV5-1
abundance: .
CDR3aa: CASSLGLAGTADTQYF
CDR3nt: TGCGCCAGCAGCTTGGGACTAGCGGGAACGGCAGATACGCAGTATTTT